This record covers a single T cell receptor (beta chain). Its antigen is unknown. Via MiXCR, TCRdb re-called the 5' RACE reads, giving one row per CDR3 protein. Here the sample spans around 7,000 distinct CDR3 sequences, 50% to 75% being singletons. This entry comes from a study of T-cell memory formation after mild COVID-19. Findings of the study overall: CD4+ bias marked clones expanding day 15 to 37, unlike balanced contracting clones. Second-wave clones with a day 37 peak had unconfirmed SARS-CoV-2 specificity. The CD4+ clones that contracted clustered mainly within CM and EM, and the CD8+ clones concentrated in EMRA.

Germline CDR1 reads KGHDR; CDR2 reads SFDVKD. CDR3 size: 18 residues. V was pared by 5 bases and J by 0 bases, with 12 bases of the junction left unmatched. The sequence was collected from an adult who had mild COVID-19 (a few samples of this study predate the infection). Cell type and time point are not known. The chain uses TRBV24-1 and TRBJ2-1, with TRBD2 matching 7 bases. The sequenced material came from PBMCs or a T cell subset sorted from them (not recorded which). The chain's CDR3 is CATSAWASGLPSYNEQFF. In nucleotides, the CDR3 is TGTGCCACCAGTGCCTGGGCTAGCGGCCTTCCCTCCTACAATGAGCAGTTCTTC.